The 14 T cell receptor beta chains below were found in one sample sequenced in a study of tumor-infiltrating lymphocytes in primary liver carcinoma. Reverse transcription of 500 to 650 ng total RNA with a constant-region primer produced TCR beta cDNA. Libraries of TCR beta came from three nested multiplex PCR rounds with slightly modified ARM-PCR. Running around 10 cycles apiece, the first two PCR rounds relied on TRBV1-TRBV30 forward primers together with a C-beta reverse primer. TCRdb re-derived calls from the multiplex PCR reads in MiXCR, one entry per CDR3 protein. The table has about 310,000 distinct CDR3 sequences, 50% to 75% seen once; the top ten hold about 15%. Extraction also yielded germline DNA, while blood RNA was obtained from unsorted whole blood. The sequenced material came from peripheral blood. These receptor sequences come from a woman in her twenties or thirties with primary liver carcinoma and hepatitis B virus infection.

Note on this clonotype: The conserved final phenylalanine or tryptophan is absent from the CDR3, which likely points to a read error. The rearrangement uses TRBV28 and TRBJ2-7; D assignment may be TRBD1 or TRBD2 (5 bases each). The V gene's germline CDR1 is MDHEN and CDR2 SYDVKM. The CDR3 runs 13 residues. Trimming cost V 2 bases and J 6 bases, with 11 bases left between them. The CDR3 sequence: CASSLTGRGEQYC. Written as DNA, the CDR3 is TGTGCCAGCAGTTTAACGGGAAGGGGCGAGCAGTACTGC.

Here the CDR3 DNA reads TGTGCCAGCAGCCATCACGTGGGGAAGGGCTATGAGCAGTTCTTC. Amino acids: CASSHHVGKGYEQFF. The chain joins TRBV11-2 to TRBJ2-1; the D is unclear. Trimming took 5 bases from V and 8 from J, leaving 19 bases between them. The V gene's germline CDR1 is SGHAT and CDR2 FQNNGV. The CDR3 totals 15 residues. The variable domain in full, completed from reference TRBV11-2 and TRBJ2-1, reads EAGVAQSPRYKIIEKRQSVAFWCNPISGHATLYWYQQILGQGPKLLIQFQNNGVVDDSQLPKDRFSAERLKGVDSTLKIQPAKLEDSAVYLCASSHHVGKGYEQFFGPGTRLTVL.

Details on this clonotype: A much larger clonotype is one base distant, so this may be a read error. The genes are TRBV12-3 or TRBV12-4 and TRBJ2-5; no firm D call. The CDR3 runs 11 residues. The CDR3 DNA reads as TGTGCCAACAGTTATGAGGTGACCCAGTACTTC. Translated, it gives CANSYEVTQYF.

The chain has TRBV5-6 and TRBJ2-5; 7 bases line up with TRBD2. This CDR3 spans 16 amino acids. The germline V gene encodes CDR1 SGHDT and CDR2 YYEEEE. The V segment lost 3 bases and the J segment 4 bases; nucleotides outside the gene matches: 12. DNA for the CDR3: TGTGCCAGCAGCTCTACCGGACTAGGTGTCGCAGAGACCCAGTACTTC. This translates into CASSSTGLGVAETQYF.

J is TRBJ1-5 and V is TRBV7-8; no clear D. The CDR3 length is 13 residues. V gave up 2 bases and J gave up 2 bases, with 4 bases separating them. CDR1 is SGHVS, CDR2 FQNEAQ, per germline. As DNA, the CDR3 is TGTGCCAGCAGCTTACATCGCAATCAGCCCCAGCATTTT. Translation gives CASSLHRNQPQHF. Using reference TRBV7-8 and TRBJ1-5 for the parts outside the CDR3, the full variable domain is GAGVSQSPRYKVAKRGQDVALRCDPISGHVSLFWYQQALGQGPEFLTYFQNEAQLDKSGLPSDRFFAERPEGSVSTLKIQRTQQEDSAVYLCASSLHRNQPQHFGDGTRLSIL.

CDR3 region: CASSLAGAGYKQYF. The CDR3 DNA follows: TGTGCCAGCAGCTTGGCGGGAGCGGGGTACAAGCAGTACTTC. The chain joins TRBV11-2 to TRBJ2-7; 7 nucleotides agree with TRBD2. This CDR3 has 14 amino acids. After removal of 3 bases from V and 8 bases from J, the junction contained 10 bases not matched to a gene. The germline CDR1 and CDR2 sequences are SGHAT and FQNNGV.

This clonotype was recorded many times. V usage is TRBV11-3 and J usage is TRBJ2-1; 10 bases map to TRBD2. Trimming removed 3 bases from V and 7 bases from J; junction bases left unmatched: 6. The CDR3 sequence is 15 residues long. Germline CDR1 reads SGHNT; CDR2 reads YENEEA. CDR3 sequence (DNA): TGTGCCAGCAGCTTCTCTAGCGGGAGTAAAAATGAGCAGTTCTTC. It encodes CASSFSSGSKNEQFF.

The chain carries TRBV14 and TRBJ2-1; D not certain. From germline, CDR1 is SGHDN and CDR2 FVKESK. CDR3 length: 14 amino acids. V shed 6 bases and J shed 0 bases, with 9 bases lying between them. The CDR3 nucleotides are TGTGCCAGCAGTACATCAAACTCCTACAATGAGCAGTTCTTC. Encoded protein: CASSTSNSYNEQFF.

This clonotype was counted many times. The rearrangement joins TRBV29-1 to TRBJ2-3, with 10 bases aligning to TRBD2. The CDR3 extends over 16 amino acids. V trimming: 4 bases; J trimming: 1 base; junction bases outside the gene matches: 8. Germline V lookup: CDR1 SQVTM, CDR2 ANQGSEA. Written as DNA, the CDR3 is TGCAGCGTTGGGCTAGCGGGAGATAGGGGCACAGATACGCAGTATTTT. This encodes CSVGLAGDRGTDTQYF.

The V and J genes are TRBV4-3 and TRBJ2-1; a possible D gene is TRBD2 (6 bases). V lost 6 bases to trimming and J lost 10 bases, with 25 bases between them. The CDR3 length is 16 residues. CDR1 is LGHNA, CDR2 YSLEER, per germline. This chain's CDR3 is CASSLDAGSSYDEQFF. The DNA of the CDR3 is TGCGCCAGCAGTCTAGATGCGGGAAGCTCCTACGACGAGCAGTTCTTC.

CDR3 in DNA: TGTGCCAGCAGCTTGTGGGGAACAGGGAAGACCCAGTACTTC. This codes for CASSLWGTGKTQYF. The chain recombines TRBV5-5 with TRBJ2-5; perhaps TRBD1 as D (6 bases). The V end was cut by 1 base, the J end by 6 bases, with 13 bases between. This CDR3 contains 14 residues. CDR1 SGHKS and CDR2 YYEKEE come from the germline V gene (reference sequence).

This clonotype was counted ten times or more. V and J are TRBV6-5 and TRBJ1-1; D may be TRBD1 (6 bases). The germline V and J ends were trimmed by 0 bases and 0 bases, with 11 bases remaining between them. In germline, CDR1 is MNHEY, CDR2 SVGAGI. CDR3 length: 16 residues. CDR3 amino acids: CASSYSQGILNTEAFF. In DNA, the CDR3 is TGTGCCAGCAGTTACTCTCAGGGGATCTTGAACACTGAAGCTTTCTTT.

Of note for this clonotype: The conserved closing phenylalanine or tryptophan is absent in this CDR3, likely reflecting a read error. The chain links TRBV11-1 to TRBJ2-1; TRBD2 aligns across 9 bases. CDR3 length equals 16 residues. Germline values: CDR1 SGHAT, CDR2 FQDESV (reference sequence). V lost 8 bases, J lost 3 bases, and 11 bases stayed unmatched. The CDR3, as DNA: TGTGCCAGCGGCAAAAGCCGGACTAGCGACTACAATGAGCAGTTCCTC. Translated, it gives CASGKSRTSDYNEQFL.

This clonotype was detected a few times. The chain recombines TRBV6-6 with TRBJ1-2; D is uncertain. The CDR3 is made up of 15 amino acids. Germline V gene lookup returns CDR1 MNHNY and CDR2 SVGAGI (reference sequence). V was clipped by 6 bases and J by 3 bases, with 17 bases between them. This chain's CDR3 is CASRNNFDKDYGYTF. DNA for the CDR3: TGTGCCAGCAGAAATAATTTCGACAAGGACTATGGCTACACCTTC.